These 14 T cell receptor beta chains share one sample of origin, sequenced in a study of blood T cells in healthy people across ages (dated by TCRdb to about 2015). Preparation of the library involved 5' RACE. TCRdb lists the instrument as Illumina HiSeq 2500. The second PCR ran for about 6 to 11 cycles and used a J-beta primer mix along with a sample-barcoded 5' primer. The public reads were reprocessed in TCRdb via fastp at Q25 and MiXCR, keeping in-frame beta chains. CDR3 protein duplicates are merged, each entry listing the most common genes and DNA. This sample holds around 650,000 distinct CDR3 sequences; approximately 31% were observed only once. Together, the top ten hold 15% of the sample. Sequences were obtained from blood. These receptors all stem from a woman older than 75 in good health. Donor details come from another sample of the same person, matched by shared clones.

This clonotype has more than one count but fewer than ten. This rearrangement joins TRBV6-6 to TRBJ1-1; D is unresolved. V was clipped by 5 bases and J by 2 bases, with 12 bases between them. Germline V gene lookup returns CDR1 MNHNY and CDR2 SVGAGI (reference sequence). The CDR3 is 14 residues long. CDR3 DNA sequence: TGTGCCAGCAGTCTGGACTACCCTAACACTGAAGCTTTCTTT. Its protein product is CASSLDYPNTEAFF.

The chain has TRBV18 and TRBJ2-1, with TRBD2 as a possible D gene (5 bases). The CDR3 covers 14 residues. Germline V gene data show CDR1 as KGHSH and CDR2 as LQKENI. The V end was cut by 3 bases, the J end by 7 bases, with 13 bases between. The CDR3 here is CASSPTDWENEQFF. As DNA, the CDR3 is TGTGCCAGCTCACCTACGGACTGGGAGAATGAGCAGTTCTTC.

This clonotype came up many times. This chain joins TRBV6-2 or TRBV6-3 and TRBJ2-4; 8 nucleotides match TRBD2. Germline CDR1 is MNHEY and CDR2 is SVGEGT. The CDR3 runs to 15 residues. After removal of 8 bases from V and 0 bases from J, the junction contained 6 bases not matched to a gene. CDR3 sequence: CASGVAGLAKNIQYF. The CDR3, as DNA: TGTGCCAGCGGCGTAGCGGGGTTAGCCAAAAACATTCAGTACTTC.

This clonotype appeared many times. CDR3 sequence (DNA): TGTGCCAGCAGTCCCCGGGACAACCTTTACGAGCAGTACTTC. Translated: CASSPRDNLYEQYF. This chain links TRBV7-7 with TRBJ2-7, with TRBD1 as a possible D gene (6 bases). The CDR3 runs 14 residues. V shed 6 bases and J shed 4 bases, with 16 bases lying between them. Germline V gives CDR1 SSHAT, CDR2 FNYEAQ (reference sequence).

The V gene is TRBV6-2 or TRBV6-3, the J gene TRBJ2-7; 8 bases agree with TRBD2. J was trimmed by 10 bases and V by 2 bases; bases with no gene match: 13. In germline, CDR1 is MNHEY, CDR2 SVGEGT. CDR3 length: 15 amino acids. CDR3 nucleotide sequence: TGTGCCAGCAGTTACGGTGTAGGAGGACTAGCAGTTCAGTACTTC. As protein: CASSYGVGGLAVQYF.

To note about this clonotype: A read error may be the cause here, since a much bigger clone is one base away. V usage is TRBV7-8 and J usage is TRBJ2-7; TRBD1 matches 9 bases. V lost 5 bases and J lost 3; bases outside the gene matches: 8. Germline V gene data show CDR1 as SGHVS and CDR2 as FQNEAQ. The length of the CDR3 is 15 residues. Written as DNA, the CDR3 is TGTGCCAGCAGCGAAACATGGGGACAGGGCTACGAGCAGTACTTC. Its protein product is CASSETWGQGYEQYF. The full variable domain, with the rest looked up from reference TRBV7-8 and TRBJ2-7, is GAGVSQSPRYKVAKRGQDVALRCDPISGHVSLFWYQQALGQGPEFLTYFQNEAQLDKSGLPSDRFFAERPEGSVSTLKIQRTQQEDSAVYLCASSETWGQGYEQYFGPGTRLTVT.

This clonotype was counted many times. V is TRBV5-1 and J is TRBJ1-2; weak D call: TRBD1 (6 bases). Germline-derived CDR1 and CDR2 are SGHRS and YFSETQ. CDR3 length equals 13 residues. Trimming removed 5 bases at V and 6 bases at J, with 14 bases between. The CDR3 loop reads CASSPNSGDGYTF. DNA for the CDR3: TGCGCCAGCAGTCCTAACTCAGGGGATGGCTACACCTTC.

This clonotype has ten or more counts. This chain links TRBV29-1 with TRBJ2-3, with D hard to call. Trimming removed 7 bases from V and 5 bases from J, with 19 bases in between. Germline lookup yields CDR1 SQVTM and CDR2 ANQGSEA. The CDR3 runs 14 residues. CDR3 in amino acids: CSAEKGSLLDTQYF. Here the CDR3 DNA reads TGCAGCGCCGAAAAGGGAAGTTTGTTAGATACGCAGTATTTT.

This clonotype occurred many times. The chain employs TRBV7-2 and TRBJ2-5; possible D gene TRBD2, 5 bases. The CDR3 contains 15 residues. V was shortened by 4 bases and J by 5 bases, with 17 bases between the two germline ends. From germline, CDR1 is SGHTA and CDR2 FQGNSA. CDR3 coding DNA: TGTGCCAGCAGCTATCGAAGCCTAGCTCGGGAGACCCAGTACTTC. It yields the protein CASSYRSLARETQYF.

This chain uses TRBV28 with TRBJ2-1; TRBD2 matches 10 bases. Losses at the gene ends were 5 bases for V and 9 bases for J; bases not matched to a gene: 10. The CDR3 consists of 15 residues. CDR1 and CDR2 (germline): MDHEN, SYDVKM. The CDR3 nucleotides are TGTGCCAGCAGTCTAGCGGGGGCACTTTTTGCTGAGCAGTTCTTC. Translating gives CASSLAGALFAEQFF. The whole variable domain, remainder taken from reference TRBV28 and TRBJ2-1, is DVKVTQSSRYLVKRTGEKVFLECVQDMDHENMFWYRQDPGLGLRLIYFSYDVKMKEKGDIPEGYSVSREKKERFSLILESASTNQTSMYLCASSLAGALFAEQFFGPGTRLTVL.

There are many counts of this clonotype. The rearrangement uses TRBV7-9 and TRBJ2-5, with 9 bases matching TRBD1. V trimming: 5 bases; J trimming: 7 bases; junction bases outside the gene matches: 11. CDR1 and CDR2 from the germline V gene are SEHNR and FQNEAQ (reference sequence). This CDR3 comprises 15 residues. The DNA for the CDR3 is TGTGCCAGCAGCCACTCCGACAGGGGGTTGGGGACCCAGTACTTC. Encoded protein: CASSHSDRGLGTQYF.

This clonotype has a count of ten or more. V and J are TRBV5-1 and TRBJ2-6; 9 nucleotides match TRBD1. The CDR3 spans 18 residues. V lost 4 bases to trimming and J lost 4 bases; unmatched junction nucleotides: 12. Germline lookup yields CDR1 SGHRS and CDR2 YFSETQ. The CDR3 nucleotides read TGCGCCAGCAGCACGACCGGGACAGGGAAGGCAGGGGCCAACGTCCTGACTTTC. Translated: CASSTTGTGKAGANVLTF.

The rearrangement uses TRBV6-1 and TRBJ1-1; a possible D gene is TRBD1 (5 bases). The CDR3 totals 14 residues. V was shortened by 3 bases and J by 0 bases, with 8 bases between the two germline ends. Germline CDR1 reads MNHNS; CDR2 reads SASEGT. The CDR3 protein is CASSDTGMNTEAFF. In nucleotides, the CDR3 is TGTGCCAGCAGTGACACAGGTATGAACACTGAAGCTTTCTTT.

The sample holds a few counts of this clonotype. A read error is possible here, since a much larger clone lies one base away. The chain carries TRBV2 and TRBJ2-1; 8 bases are shared with TRBD2. CDR3 length: 14 amino acids. Losses at the gene ends were 10 bases for V and 8 bases for J; bases not matched to a gene: 13. Germline CDR1 reads SNHLY; CDR2 reads FYNNEI. For the CDR3, the DNA is TGTGCCACCGGACTAGCTAAGTTCGGCGATGAGCAGTTCTTC. Amino acid sequence: CATGLAKFGDEQFF.